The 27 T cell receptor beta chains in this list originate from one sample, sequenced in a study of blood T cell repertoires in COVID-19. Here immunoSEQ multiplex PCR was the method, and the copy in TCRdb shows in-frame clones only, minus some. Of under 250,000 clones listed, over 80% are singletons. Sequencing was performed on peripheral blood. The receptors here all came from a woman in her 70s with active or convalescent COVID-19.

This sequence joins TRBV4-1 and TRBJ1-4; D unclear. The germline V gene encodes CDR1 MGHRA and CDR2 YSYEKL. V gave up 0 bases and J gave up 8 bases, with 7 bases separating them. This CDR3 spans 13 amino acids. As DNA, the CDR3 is TGCGCCAGCAGCCAAGATCCTAGCGAAAAACTGTTTTTT. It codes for CASSQDPSEKLFF.

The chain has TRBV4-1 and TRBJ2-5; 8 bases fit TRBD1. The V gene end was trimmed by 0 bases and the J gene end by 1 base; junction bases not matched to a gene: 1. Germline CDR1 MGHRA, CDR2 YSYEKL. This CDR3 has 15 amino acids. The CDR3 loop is CASSQDDRGQETQYF. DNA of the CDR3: TGCGCCAGCAGCCAAGATGACAGGGGCCAAGAGACCCAGTACTTC.

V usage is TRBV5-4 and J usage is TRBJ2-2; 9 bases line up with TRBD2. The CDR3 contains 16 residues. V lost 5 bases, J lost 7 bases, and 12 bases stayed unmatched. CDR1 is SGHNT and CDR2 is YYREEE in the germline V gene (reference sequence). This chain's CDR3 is CASRHSGRAGGGELFF. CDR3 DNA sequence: TGTGCCAGCAGACACTCCGGGCGAGCGGGAGGCGGGGAGCTGTTTTTT. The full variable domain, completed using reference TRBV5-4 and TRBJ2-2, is ETGVTQSPTHLIKTRGQQVTLRCSSQSGHNTVSWYQQALGQGPQFIFQYYREEENGRGNFPPRFSGLQFPNYSSELNVNALELDDSALYLCASRHSGRAGGGELFFGEGSRLTVL.

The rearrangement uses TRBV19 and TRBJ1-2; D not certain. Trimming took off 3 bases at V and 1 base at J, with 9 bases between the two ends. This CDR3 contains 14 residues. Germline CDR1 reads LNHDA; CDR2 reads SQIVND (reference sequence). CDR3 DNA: TGTGCCAGTAGTATCCGGCGGGTTAACTATGGCTACACCTTC. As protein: CASSIRRVNYGYTF.

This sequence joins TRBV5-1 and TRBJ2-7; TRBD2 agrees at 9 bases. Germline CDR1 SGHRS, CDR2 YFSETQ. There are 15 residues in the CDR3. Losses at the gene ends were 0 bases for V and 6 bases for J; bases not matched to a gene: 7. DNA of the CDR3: TGCGCCAGCAGCTTGGTATTAGCGGGAGCGGCCGAGCAGTACTTC. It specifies CASSLVLAGAAEQYF. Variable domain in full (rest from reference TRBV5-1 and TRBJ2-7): KAGVTQTPRYLIKTRGQQVTLSCSPISGHRSVSWYQQTPGQGLQFLFEYFSETQRNKGNFPGRFSGRQFSNSRSEMNVSTLELGDSALYLCASSLVLAGAAEQYFGPGTRLTVT.

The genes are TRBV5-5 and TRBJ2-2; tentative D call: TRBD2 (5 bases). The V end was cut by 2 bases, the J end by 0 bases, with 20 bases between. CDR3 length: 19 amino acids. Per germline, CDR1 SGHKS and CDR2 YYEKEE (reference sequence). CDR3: CASSLLVGRPTPNTGELFF. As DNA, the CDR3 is TGTGCCAGCAGCTTACTAGTTGGCAGGCCTACTCCGAACACCGGGGAGCTGTTTTTT.

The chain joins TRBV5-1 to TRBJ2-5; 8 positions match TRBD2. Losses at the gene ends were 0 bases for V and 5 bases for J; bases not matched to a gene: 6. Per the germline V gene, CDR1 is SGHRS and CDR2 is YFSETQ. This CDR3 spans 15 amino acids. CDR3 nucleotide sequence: TGCGCCAGCAGCTTGGGGGGACTAGGGGCGGAGACCCAGTACTTC. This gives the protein CASSLGGLGAETQYF.

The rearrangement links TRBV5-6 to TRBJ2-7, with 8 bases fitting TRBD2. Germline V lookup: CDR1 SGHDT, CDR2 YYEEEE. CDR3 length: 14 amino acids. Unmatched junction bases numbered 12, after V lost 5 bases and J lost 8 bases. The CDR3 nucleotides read TGTGCCAGCAGTTATAGCGGGACACCGTACCAGCAGTACTTC. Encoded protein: CASSYSGTPYQQYF.

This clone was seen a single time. For the CDR3, the DNA is TGTGCCAGCAGTGGGCGGCAGGGGGGCTTTTACGAGCAGTACTTC. Encoded protein: CASSGRQGGFYEQYF. The rearrangement uses TRBV7-2 and TRBJ2-7, with D maybe TRBD1 (7 bases). Germline CDR1 SGHTA, CDR2 FQGNSA. V lost 6 bases and J lost 4, with 19 bases in between. The CDR3 totals 15 residues.

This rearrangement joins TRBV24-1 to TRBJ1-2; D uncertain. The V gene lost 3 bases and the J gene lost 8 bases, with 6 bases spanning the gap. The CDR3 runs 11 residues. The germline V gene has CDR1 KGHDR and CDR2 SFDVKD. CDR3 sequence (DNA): TGTGCCACCAGTGATCCGGAGGGCTACACCTTC. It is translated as CATSDPEGYTF.

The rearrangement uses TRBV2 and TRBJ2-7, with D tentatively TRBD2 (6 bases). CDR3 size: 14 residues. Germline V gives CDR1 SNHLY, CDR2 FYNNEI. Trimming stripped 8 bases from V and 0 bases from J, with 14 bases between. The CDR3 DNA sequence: TGTGCCAGCTTGGCGGGACCTCACTCCTACGAGCAGTACTTC. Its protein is CASLAGPHSYEQYF.

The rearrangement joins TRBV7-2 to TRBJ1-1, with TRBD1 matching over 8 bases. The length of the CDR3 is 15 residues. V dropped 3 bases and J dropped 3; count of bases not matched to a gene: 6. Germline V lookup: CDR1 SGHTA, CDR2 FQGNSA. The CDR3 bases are TGTGCCAGCAGCTTCCTGGACAGGGAATACACTGAAGCTTTCTTT. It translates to CASSFLDREYTEAFF.

DNA of the CDR3: TGTGCCAGCAGCTCGGGACTAGCGGGGGGGCAGGAGACCCAGTACTTC. Translating it yields CASSSGLAGGQETQYF. J is TRBJ2-5 and V is TRBV7-2, with 16 bases lining up with TRBD2. The CDR3 covers 16 residues. Germline V CDR1 and CDR2: SGHTA, FQGNSA. After removal of 4 bases from V and 5 bases from J, the junction contained 4 bases not matched to a gene.

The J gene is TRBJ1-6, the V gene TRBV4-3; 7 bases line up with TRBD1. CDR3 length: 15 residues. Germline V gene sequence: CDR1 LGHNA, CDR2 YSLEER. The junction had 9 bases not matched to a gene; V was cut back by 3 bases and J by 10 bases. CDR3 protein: CASSHGTAQSSPLHF. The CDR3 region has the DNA TGCGCCAGCAGCCACGGGACAGCCCAGTCCTCACCCCTCCACTTT.

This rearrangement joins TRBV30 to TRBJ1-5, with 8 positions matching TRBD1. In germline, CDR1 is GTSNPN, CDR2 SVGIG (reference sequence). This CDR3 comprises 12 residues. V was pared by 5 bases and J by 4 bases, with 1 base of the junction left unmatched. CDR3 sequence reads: CAWDRGNQPQHF. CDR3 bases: TGTGCCTGGGACAGGGGTAATCAGCCCCAGCATTTT.

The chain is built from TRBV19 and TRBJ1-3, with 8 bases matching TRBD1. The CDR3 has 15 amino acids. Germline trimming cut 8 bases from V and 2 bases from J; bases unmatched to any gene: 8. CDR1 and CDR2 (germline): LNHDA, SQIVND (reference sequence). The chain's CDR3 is CASESIQGAGNTIYF. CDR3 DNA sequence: TGTGCCAGTGAATCGATACAGGGGGCTGGAAACACCATATATTTT.

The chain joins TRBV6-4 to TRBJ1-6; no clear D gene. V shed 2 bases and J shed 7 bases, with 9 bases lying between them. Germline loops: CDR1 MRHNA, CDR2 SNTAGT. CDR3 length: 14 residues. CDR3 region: CASSDVGVNSPLHF. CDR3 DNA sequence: TGTGCCAGCAGTGACGTCGGAGTAAATTCACCCCTCCACTTT.

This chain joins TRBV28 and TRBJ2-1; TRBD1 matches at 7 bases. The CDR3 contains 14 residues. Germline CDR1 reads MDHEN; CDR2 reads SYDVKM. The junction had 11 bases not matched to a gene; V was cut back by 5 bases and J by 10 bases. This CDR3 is CASSLLDRAKEQFF. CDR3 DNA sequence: TGTGCCAGCAGTCTCCTAGACAGGGCTAAAGAGCAGTTCTTC.

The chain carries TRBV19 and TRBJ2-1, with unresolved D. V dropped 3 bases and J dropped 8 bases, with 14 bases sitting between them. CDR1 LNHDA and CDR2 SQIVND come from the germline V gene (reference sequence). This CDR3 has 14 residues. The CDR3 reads CASSINGLSYEQFF. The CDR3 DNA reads TGTGCCAGTAGTATTAACGGTTTGAGCTATGAGCAGTTCTTC.

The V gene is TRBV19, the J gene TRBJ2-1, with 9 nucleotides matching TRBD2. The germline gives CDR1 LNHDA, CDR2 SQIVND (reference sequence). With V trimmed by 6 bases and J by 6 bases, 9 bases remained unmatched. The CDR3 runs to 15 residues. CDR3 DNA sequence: TGTGCCAGTAGAACCGGGACTAGCAAGGGCAATGAGCAGTTCTTC. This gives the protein CASRTGTSKGNEQFF. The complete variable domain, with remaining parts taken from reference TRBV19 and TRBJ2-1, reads DGGITQSPKYLFRKEGQNVTLSCEQNLNHDAMYWYRQDPGQGLRLIYYSQIVNDFQKGDIAEGYSVSREKKESFPLTVTSAQKNPTAFYLCASRTGTSKGNEQFFGPGTRLTVL.

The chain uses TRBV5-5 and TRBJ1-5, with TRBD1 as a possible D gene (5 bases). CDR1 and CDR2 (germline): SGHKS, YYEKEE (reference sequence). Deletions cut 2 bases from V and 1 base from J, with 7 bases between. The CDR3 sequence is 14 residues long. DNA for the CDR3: TGTGCCAGCAGCTTCCCAGGGAGCAATCAGCCCCAGCATTTT. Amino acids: CASSFPGSNQPQHF.

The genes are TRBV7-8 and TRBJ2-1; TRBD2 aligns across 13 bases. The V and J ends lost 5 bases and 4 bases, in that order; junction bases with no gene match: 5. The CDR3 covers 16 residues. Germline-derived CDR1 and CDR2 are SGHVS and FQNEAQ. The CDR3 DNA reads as TGTGCCAGCAGCCTCAGGACTAGCGGGGGTTACAATGAGCAGTTCTTC. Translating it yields CASSLRTSGGYNEQFF. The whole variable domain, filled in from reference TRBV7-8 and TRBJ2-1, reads GAGVSQSPRYKVAKRGQDVALRCDPISGHVSLFWYQQALGQGPEFLTYFQNEAQLDKSGLPSDRFFAERPEGSVSTLKIQRTQQEDSAVYLCASSLRTSGGYNEQFFGPGTRLTVL.

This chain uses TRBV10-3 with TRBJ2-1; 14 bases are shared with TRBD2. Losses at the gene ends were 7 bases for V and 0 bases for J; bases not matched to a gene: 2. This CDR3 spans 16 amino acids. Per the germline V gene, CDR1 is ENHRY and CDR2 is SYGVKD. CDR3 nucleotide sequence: TGTGCCATCACCGGGACTAGCGGGAGCTCCTACAATGAGCAGTTCTTC. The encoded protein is CAITGTSGSSYNEQFF.

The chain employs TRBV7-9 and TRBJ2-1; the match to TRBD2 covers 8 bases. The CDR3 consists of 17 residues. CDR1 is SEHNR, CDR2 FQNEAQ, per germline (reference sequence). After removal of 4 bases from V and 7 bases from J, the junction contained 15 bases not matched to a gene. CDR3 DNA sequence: TGTGCCAGCAGCTATTGGATCGTGTCGGGAGGGGGGAATGAGCAGTTCTTC. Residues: CASSYWIVSGGGNEQFF.

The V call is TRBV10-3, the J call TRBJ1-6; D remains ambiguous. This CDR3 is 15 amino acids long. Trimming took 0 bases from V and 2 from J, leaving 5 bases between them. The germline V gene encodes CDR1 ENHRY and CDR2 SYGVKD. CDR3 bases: TGTGCCATCAGTGAGTCGGCGGCCTATAATTCACCCCTCCACTTT. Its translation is CAISESAAYNSPLHF.

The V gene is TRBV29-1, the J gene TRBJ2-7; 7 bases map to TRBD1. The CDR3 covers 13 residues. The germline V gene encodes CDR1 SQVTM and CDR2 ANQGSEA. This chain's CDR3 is CSGSQGYSYEQYF. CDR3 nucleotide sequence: TGCAGTGGATCACAGGGGTATTCCTACGAGCAGTACTTC.

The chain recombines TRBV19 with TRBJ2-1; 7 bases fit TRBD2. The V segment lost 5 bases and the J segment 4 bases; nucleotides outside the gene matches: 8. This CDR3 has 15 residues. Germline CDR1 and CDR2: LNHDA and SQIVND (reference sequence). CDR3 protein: CASSVGRSRYNEQFF. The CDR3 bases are TGTGCCAGTAGTGTCGGGAGGTCGAGGTACAATGAGCAGTTCTTC. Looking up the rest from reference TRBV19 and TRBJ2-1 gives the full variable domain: DGGITQSPKYLFRKEGQNVTLSCEQNLNHDAMYWYRQDPGQGLRLIYYSQIVNDFQKGDIAEGYSVSREKKESFPLTVTSAQKNPTAFYLCASSVGRSRYNEQFFGPGTRLTVL.